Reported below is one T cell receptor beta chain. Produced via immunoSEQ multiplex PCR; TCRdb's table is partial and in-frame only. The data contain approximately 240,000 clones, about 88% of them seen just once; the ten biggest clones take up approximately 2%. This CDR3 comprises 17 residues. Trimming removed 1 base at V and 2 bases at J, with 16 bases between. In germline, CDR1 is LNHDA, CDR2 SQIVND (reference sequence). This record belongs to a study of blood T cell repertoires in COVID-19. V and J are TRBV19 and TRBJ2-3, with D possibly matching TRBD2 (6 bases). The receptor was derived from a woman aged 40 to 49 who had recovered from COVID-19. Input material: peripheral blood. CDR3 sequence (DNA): TGTGCCAGTAGTATAGGGCTAGCGAAGGTGAACACAGATACGCAGTATTTT. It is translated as CASSIGLAKVNTDTQYF. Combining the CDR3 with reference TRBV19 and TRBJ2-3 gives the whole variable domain DGGITQSPKYLFRKEGQNVTLSCEQNLNHDAMYWYRQDPGQGLRLIYYSQIVNDFQKGDIAEGYSVSREKKESFPLTVTSAQKNPTAFYLCASSIGLAKVNTDTQYFGPGTRLTVL.